These T cell receptor beta chains were read from a single sample in a study of blood T cell repertoires in COVID-19. Produced via immunoSEQ multiplex PCR; TCRdb's table is partial and in-frame only. The sample has under 200,000 clones; about 83% are singletons. The source material was peripheral blood. The receptor set was obtained from a woman aged 80 or older with acute or convalescent COVID-19. CDR3s include the opening cysteine and the closing phenylalanine or tryptophan. D genes are given only for firm matches. Only some rows state a clone size, as once, few, many or a class for expanded clones.

V gene	J gene	clone size	D gene	CDR3 protein	CDR3 DNA
TRBV10-2	TRBJ2-7	.	.	CASSESSTNYEQYF	TGCGCCAGCAGTGAGTCGAGCACGAACTACGAGCAGTACTTC
TRBV2	TRBJ2-2	once	TRBD1	CASGTGYLSGELFF	TGTGCCAGCGGGACAGGGTATCTTAGCGGGGAGCTGTTTTTT
TRBV29-1	TRBJ2-6	.	.	CSVEGAGSSGANVLTF	TGCAGCGTTGAAGGAGCAGGTAGCTCTGGGGCCAACGTCCTGACTTTC
TRBV18	TRBJ2-1	.	.	CASSPTRDNEQFF	TGTGCCAGCTCGCCTACTCGAGACAATGAGCAGTTCTTC
TRBV19	TRBJ1-3	few	.	CASRTLGNTIYF	TGTGCCAGTAGAACACTAGGAAACACCATATATTTT
TRBV30	TRBJ2-5	.	TRBD2	CAWSVTSGQETQYF	TGTGCCTGGAGTGTGACTAGCGGTCAAGAGACCCAGTACTTC
TRBV6-5	TRBJ1-3	.	.	CASSLGSGAGNTIYF	TGTGCCAGCAGTTTAGGTTCAGGGGCAGGAAACACCATATATTTT
TRBV5-8	TRBJ2-5	once	.	CASSLVRGAQYF	TGTGCCAGCAGCTTGGTCAGGGGGGCCCAGTACTTC
TRBV9	TRBJ1-4	.	TRBD1	CASGRTGGAQGKLFF	TGTGCCAGCGGTCGGACAGGGGGCGCCCAGGGAAAACTGTTTTTT
TRBV9	TRBJ1-2	.	.	CASSVASRGDGYTF	TGTGCCAGCAGCGTAGCTTCCCGGGGGGATGGCTACACCTTC
TRBV5-5	TRBJ1-1	.	TRBD1	CASSPRQGVGDTEAFF	TGTGCCAGCAGCCCTAGACAGGGGGTAGGGGATACTGAAGCTTTCTTT
TRBV6-6	TRBJ2-5	.	TRBD2	CASRGGTSGRGPYF	TGTGCCAGCAGGGGAGGGACTAGCGGGAGGGGTCCGTACTTC
TRBV19	TRBJ1-1	.	.	CASSPQGIGTEAFF	TGTGCCAGTAGTCCCCAGGGTATTGGCACTGAAGCTTTCTTT
TRBV6-1	TRBJ1-5	few	.	CASREGTGVDQPQHF	TGTGCCAGCAGAGAAGGGACGGGAGTAGATCAGCCCCAGCATTTT